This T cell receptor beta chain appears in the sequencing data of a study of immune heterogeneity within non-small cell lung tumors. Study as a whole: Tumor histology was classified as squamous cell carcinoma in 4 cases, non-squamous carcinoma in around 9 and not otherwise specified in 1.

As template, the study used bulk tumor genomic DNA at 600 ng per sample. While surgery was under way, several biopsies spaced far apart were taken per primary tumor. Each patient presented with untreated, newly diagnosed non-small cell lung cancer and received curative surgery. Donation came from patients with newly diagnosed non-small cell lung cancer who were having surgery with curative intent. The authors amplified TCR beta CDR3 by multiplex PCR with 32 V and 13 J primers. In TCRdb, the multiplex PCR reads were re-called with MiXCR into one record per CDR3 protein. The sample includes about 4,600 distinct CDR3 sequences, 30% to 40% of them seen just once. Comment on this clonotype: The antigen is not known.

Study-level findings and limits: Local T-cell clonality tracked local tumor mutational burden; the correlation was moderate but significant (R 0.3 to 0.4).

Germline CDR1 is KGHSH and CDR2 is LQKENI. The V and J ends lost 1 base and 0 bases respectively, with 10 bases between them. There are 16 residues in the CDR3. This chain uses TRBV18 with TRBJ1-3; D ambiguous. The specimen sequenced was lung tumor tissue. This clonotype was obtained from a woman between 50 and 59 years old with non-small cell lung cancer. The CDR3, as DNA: TGTGCCAGCTCACCACTAGAACAGCGCTCTGGAAACACCATATATTTT. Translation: CASSPLEQRSGNTIYF.